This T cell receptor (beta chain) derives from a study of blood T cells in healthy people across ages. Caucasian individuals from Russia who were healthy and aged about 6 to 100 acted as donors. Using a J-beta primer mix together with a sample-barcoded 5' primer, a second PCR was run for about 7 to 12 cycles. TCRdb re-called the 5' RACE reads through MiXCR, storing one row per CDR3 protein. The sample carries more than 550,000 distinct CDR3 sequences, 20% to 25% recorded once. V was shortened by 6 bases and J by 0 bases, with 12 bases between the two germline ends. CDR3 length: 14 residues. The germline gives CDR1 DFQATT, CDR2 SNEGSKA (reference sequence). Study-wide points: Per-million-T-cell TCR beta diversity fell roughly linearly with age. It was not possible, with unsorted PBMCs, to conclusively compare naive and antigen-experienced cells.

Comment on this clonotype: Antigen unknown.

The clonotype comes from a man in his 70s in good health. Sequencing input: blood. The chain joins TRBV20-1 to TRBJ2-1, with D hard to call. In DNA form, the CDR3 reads TGCAGTGCCCTTAGCCCCGGCTCCTACAATGAGCAGTTCTTC. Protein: CSALSPGSYNEQFF.